Following are 5 T cell receptor beta chains from one sample sequenced in a study of blood T cells in healthy people across ages. For the second PCR, which ran for 7 to 11 cycles, a sample-barcoded 5' primer and a J-beta primer mix were used. TCRdb re-called the 5' RACE reads through MiXCR, storing one row per CDR3 protein. The sample records around 940,000 distinct CDR3 sequences, 51% being singletons. Sequenced sample: blood. These receptors were obtained from a woman aged 55-75 years in good health.

In this sample, this clonotype turned up once. The chain combines TRBV4-3 with TRBJ2-3; 11 nucleotides match TRBD2. After removal of 0 bases from V and 1 base from J, the junction contained 6 bases not matched to a gene. This CDR3 spans 18 amino acids. Per germline, CDR1 LGHNA and CDR2 YSLEER. In DNA form, the CDR3 reads TGCGCCAGCAGCCAAGACCTGGATAGCGGGAGGGGCACAGATACGCAGTATTTT. It yields the protein CASSQDLDSGRGTDTQYF.

The V gene is TRBV7-2, the J gene TRBJ2-4; D perhaps matches TRBD2 (5 bases). In germline, CDR1 is SGHTA, CDR2 FQGNSA. The CDR3 runs to 17 residues. The ends were cut back, 0 bases at V and 0 bases at J, with 12 bases in the middle. The CDR3 coding sequence is TGTGCCAGCAGCTTAGCGTCGGGGAGACTAGCCAAAAACATTCAGTACTTC. Protein sequence: CASSLASGRLAKNIQYF.

The V call is TRBV11-2, the J call TRBJ2-4; TRBD2 matches at 13 bases. Trimming removed 3 bases from V and 13 bases from J; junction bases left unmatched: 9. Germline V gives CDR1 SGHAT, CDR2 FQNNGV. This CDR3 has 15 residues. The CDR3 reads CASSLSGLAGDSQYF. CDR3 nucleotides: TGTGCCAGCAGCTTGAGCGGACTAGCGGGAGATTCGCAGTACTTC.

V is TRBV20-1 and J is TRBJ1-5; weak D call: TRBD1 (5 bases). Germline CDR1 is DFQATT and CDR2 is SNEGSKA (reference sequence). Trimming cost V 0 bases and J 4 bases, with 10 bases left between them. CDR3 size: 14 residues. In DNA form, the CDR3 reads TGCAGTGCTAGAGATAACGGGGCAAATCAGCCCCAGCATTTT. This sequence encodes CSARDNGANQPQHF.

The genes are TRBV29-1 and TRBJ2-5; D not certain. CDR1 is SQVTM and CDR2 is ANQGSEA in the germline V gene. This CDR3 contains 12 residues. Between the trimmed V and J ends, which lost 4 bases and 0 bases, there was a span of 6 bases. The CDR3 bases are TGCAGCGTTGTTCGGGACCAAGAGACCCAGTACTTC. As protein: CSVVRDQETQYF.